This paragraph reports one T cell receptor beta chain. Its antigen is as yet unknown. The CDR3 contains 14 residues. From germline, CDR1 is MNHEY and CDR2 SMNVEV (reference sequence). After removal of 5 bases from V and 7 bases from J, the junction contained 10 bases not matched to a gene. The validation cohort, a group of 120 subjects, included the donors and was separate from the roughly 700-subject first cohort. Profiled with immunoSEQ multiplex PCR; TCRdb holds only in-frame clones, not every one. The repertoire includes about 79,000 clones, roughly 93% of them detected once, and about 3.6% sits in the top ten. These data belong to a study of cytomegalovirus exposure and HLA in healthy donors. Points from the study as a whole: Rarity characterized most TCR sequences, yet some public TCRs appeared in many donors.

This chain joins TRBV27 and TRBJ1-2; TRBD1 aligns across 7 bases. The sequenced material came from PBMCs. The source is a woman in her 30s in good health and CMV-seronegative. The CDR3 loop reads CASSPNRDSSGYTF. The CDR3 nucleotides are TGTGCCAGCAGTCCAAACCGGGACAGCTCTGGCTACACCTTC.